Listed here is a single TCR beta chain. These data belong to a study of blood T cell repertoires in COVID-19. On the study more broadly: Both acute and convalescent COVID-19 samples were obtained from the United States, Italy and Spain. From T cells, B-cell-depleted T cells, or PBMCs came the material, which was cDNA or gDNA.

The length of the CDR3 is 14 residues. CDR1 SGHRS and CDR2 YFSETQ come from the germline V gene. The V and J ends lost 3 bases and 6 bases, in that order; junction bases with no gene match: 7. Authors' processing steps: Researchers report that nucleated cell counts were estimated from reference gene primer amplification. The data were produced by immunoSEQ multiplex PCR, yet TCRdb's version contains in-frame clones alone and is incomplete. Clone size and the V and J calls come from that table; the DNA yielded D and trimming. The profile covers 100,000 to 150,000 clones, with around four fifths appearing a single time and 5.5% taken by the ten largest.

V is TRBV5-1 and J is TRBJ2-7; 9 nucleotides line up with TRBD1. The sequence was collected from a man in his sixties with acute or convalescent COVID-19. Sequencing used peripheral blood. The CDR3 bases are TGCGCCAGCAGCTGGGACAGGGAGTTGGGCGAGCAGTACTTC. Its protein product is CASSWDRELGEQYF.